This TCR beta chain was profiled in a study of T cell responses to AZD1222 COVID-19 vaccine. V was trimmed by 4 bases and J by 4 bases, leaving 11 bases between them. The CDR3 is 13 amino acids. The germline gives CDR1 SGHRS, CDR2 YFSETQ. Whole-study findings and limits: Repertoire sampling happened only post peak T cell response. Vaccine-associated CD4 TCRs ranged over spike, dominating at 160-218 and 743-854. Reports say nearly half of spike-specific TCRs go after unmutated variant regions. Donors, mostly white British, included more females; clonal diversity was possibly underestimated.

In the case of this clone: Its antigen is not identified.

The table came from immunoSEQ multiplex PCR; TCRdb's copy has only in-frame clones and leaves some out. The sample carries about 140,000 clones, just under 95% recorded once. The source is an adult in good health. The material was peripheral blood, obtained on day 0 of AZD1222 vaccination. V usage is TRBV5-1 and J usage is TRBJ1-1, with D uncertain. The CDR3 loop reads CASSAQFGTEAFF. CDR3 nucleotides: TGCGCCAGCAGCGCGCAGTTTGGCACTGAAGCTTTCTTT.